Reported below is one T cell receptor beta chain. The data originate from a study of CD8+ T cells in alopecia areata. Following extraction, RNA underwent reverse transcription to cDNA, which served as the sequencing template. This table comes from immunoSEQ multiplex PCR, and its TCRdb copy is limited to in-frame clones, with some not included. The top ten hold over 1% of the sample, which has about 190,000 clones, approximately 57% seen once. The sample's treatment: oral pan-JAK inhibitor, 5-10 mg twice daily. Peripheral blood and lesional scalp punch biopsies were taken from alopecia areata patients. The CDR3 contains 18 residues. J gave up 7 bases and V 5 bases, and 18 bases lay outside the gene matches. From germline, CDR1 is SGHVS and CDR2 FNYEAQ.

The TCR sequence derives from a human donor with alopecia areata. Sequenced here: CD4+ T cells sorted from blood, sampled at week 24, from a patient treated with tofacitinib. The V and J genes are TRBV7-6 and TRBJ1-4; the match to TRBD1 covers 8 bases. CDR3 amino acids: CASSLVVGTGGLGEKLFF. The CDR3 DNA reads TGTGCCAGCAGCCTGGTTGTCGGGACAGGTGGTCTTGGTGAAAAACTGTTTTTT.